This TCR beta chain was identified in a study of sequential checkpoint blockade in melanoma. Study summary: Both treatment sequences were followed by maintenance nivolumab.

Germline CDR1 is LGHNT and CDR2 is FRNRAP. The CDR3 extends over 11 amino acids. Study-wide findings and caveats: Clinical benefit was about 30 times likelier when tumor T-cell fraction and clonality increased. PD-L1 staining and CD8+ counts, not mutational load, tracked tumor T-cell clonality.

A note on this clone: Its antigen remains unknown.

The treatment was: randomized to nivolumab then ipilimumab (arm A) or the reverse (arm B). Repertoires were generated with immunoSEQ multiplex PCR, while TCRdb's copy carries only in-frame clones and drops some. The sample comprises 1,200 or so clones, over 15% of which are singletons, and more than 14% rests with the top ten. Sequencing used tumor tissue (inferred from file names), obtained from a patient given nivolumab and ipilimumab in sequence. The chain couples TRBV12-5 to TRBJ2-5; tentatively, D is TRBD2 (7 bases). This clonotype originated in a human donor with melanoma. CDR3 coding DNA: TGTGCCAGTCGGGGGGCACAGACCCAGTACTTC. Amino acid sequence: CASRGAQTQYF.